A single sample is the source of the 16 T cell receptor beta chains below, sequenced in a study of cytotoxic CD8 clonotypes in ibrutinib-treated CLL. Clones were read by immunoSEQ multiplex PCR, and TCRdb kept only the in-frame ones, dropping some. The sample records some 140,000 clones, approximately 90% being singletons. The source was PBMCs, collected after 12 months of ibrutinib treatment. These TCRs come from a human donor with chronic lymphocytic leukemia.

The V and J genes are TRBV7-3 and TRBJ1-2, with D tentatively TRBD1 (6 bases). Per the germline V gene, CDR1 is SGHTA and CDR2 is FQGTGA. This CDR3 is built from 17 residues. The ends were cut back, 2 bases at V and 0 bases at J, with 16 bases in the middle. CDR3 region: CASSLAVGGASNYGYTF. CDR3 sequence (DNA): TGTGCCAGCAGCTTAGCCGTCGGGGGGGCCTCTAACTATGGCTACACCTTC.

The chain recombines TRBV7-9 with TRBJ1-4, with 9 positions matching TRBD1. From germline, CDR1 is SEHNR and CDR2 FQNEAQ (reference sequence). The length of the CDR3 is 14 residues. V lost 6 bases and J lost 11; bases outside the gene matches: 10. The CDR3 sequence is CASSEDRGPGKLFF. The DNA of the CDR3 is TGTGCCAGCAGTGAGGACAGGGGTCCGGGGAAACTGTTTTTT.

The CDR3 nucleotides read TGCGCCAGCAGTCCGTCTCCCTCGGGAGGCAAGTGCGAGCAGTACTTC. Its translation: CASSPSPSGGKCEQYF. This chain uses TRBV23-1 with TRBJ2-7, with TRBD2 matching over 7 bases. TRBV23-1 is treated as an ORF (open reading frame) with a function not yet certain. With V trimmed by 4 bases and J by 6 bases, 15 bases remained unmatched. This CDR3 contains 16 residues.

J is TRBJ1-3 and V is TRBV29-1; 11 bases agree with TRBD1. The germline V gene has CDR1 SQVTM and CDR2 ANQGSEA. V gave up 6 bases and J gave up 0 bases; unmatched junction bases: 22. The CDR3 has 21 residues. The CDR3 sequence is CSVVILKGRDRGVDSGNTIYF. Written as DNA, the CDR3 is TGCAGCGTCGTAATACTCAAAGGGAGGGACAGGGGGGTAGACTCTGGAAACACCATATATTTT.

The chain couples TRBV15 to TRBJ2-5, with unresolved D. The CDR3 contains 14 residues. The V gene lost 0 bases and the J gene lost 1 base, with 6 bases spanning the gap. The V gene's germline CDR1 is LNHNV and CDR2 YYDKDF (reference sequence). CDR3 DNA sequence: TGTGCCACCAGCAGAGATCGAATCCAAGAGACCCAGTACTTC. Its translation: CATSRDRIQETQYF.

The V and J genes are TRBV7-9 and TRBJ1-2; no firm D call. Trimming left V 5 bases short and J 0 bases short, with 7 bases between. The CDR3 is 13 residues long. Per germline, CDR1 SEHNR and CDR2 FQNEAQ (reference sequence). In nucleotides, the CDR3 is TGTGCCAGCAGCGGCAAATCTAACTATGGCTACACCTTC. This sequence encodes CASSGKSNYGYTF.

This clone is a singleton in its sample. The rearrangement links TRBV28 to TRBJ1-1; 10 bases map to TRBD1. The V and J ends lost 5 bases and 5 bases, in that order; junction bases with no gene match: 14. Per germline, CDR1 MDHEN and CDR2 SYDVKM. The CDR3 sequence is 17 residues long. The CDR3 nucleotides are TGTGCCAGCAGTCAGATGGACAGGGGGGGGTCTGGGACTGAAGCTTTCTTT. This sequence encodes CASSQMDRGGSGTEAFF.

On this clone: The junction and the germline gene differ at one end; a read error may be behind it. The chain combines TRBV27 with TRBJ2-7; TRBD1 aligns across 7 bases. Germline CDR1 is MNHEY and CDR2 is SMNVEV (reference sequence). The CDR3 runs 16 residues. The CDR3 DNA sequence: TGTGCCAGCAGGGATCTTACACAGGGGATCTCCGACGAGCAGTACTTC. Translated, it gives CASRDLTQGISDEQYF.

The genes are TRBV4-2 and TRBJ2-1; a possible D gene is TRBD2 (5 bases). This CDR3 is built from 16 residues. Trimming removed 3 bases from V and 3 bases from J, with 15 bases in between. Germline CDR1 reads LGHNA; CDR2 reads YNFKEQ. CDR3 nucleotide sequence: TGTGCCAGCAGCCACCCCTCCGGAGGCGGCTACAATGAGCAGTTCTTC. It yields the protein CASSHPSGGGYNEQFF.

This chain uses TRBV2 with TRBJ1-1; D might be TRBD1 (6 bases). The germline V gene has CDR1 SNHLY and CDR2 FYNNEI. V was shortened by 2 bases and J by 4 bases, with 8 bases between the two germline ends. This CDR3 comprises 13 residues. The CDR3 here is CASSERGGTEAFF. CDR3 in DNA: TGTGCCAGCAGTGAAAGGGGGGGCACTGAAGCTTTCTTT.

The chain uses TRBV5-1 and TRBJ2-1, with D perhaps TRBD2 (6 bases). Germline CDR1 and CDR2: SGHRS and YFSETQ. The CDR3 length is 11 residues. Trimming cost V 6 bases and J 7 bases, with 8 bases left between them. The CDR3 loop is CASIGGNEQFF. The CDR3 DNA reads as TGCGCCAGCATAGGAGGGAATGAGCAGTTCTTC.

This clone was seen only once. The chain carries TRBV18 and TRBJ2-5; no clear D. CDR3 size: 15 residues. The germline gives CDR1 KGHSH, CDR2 LQKENI. Trimming shortened V by 3 bases and J by 9 bases, and 20 bases separated the two germline ends. The DNA of the CDR3 is TGTGCCAGCTCACCCTTGGTCGTAGAGACCCGGGCCCAGTACTTC. Translation: CASSPLVVETRAQYF.

This sequence joins TRBV28 and TRBJ2-6; no firm D call. This CDR3 is built from 19 residues. Between the trimmed V and J ends, which lost 6 bases and 0 bases, there was a span of 21 bases. CDR1 and CDR2 from the germline V gene are MDHEN and SYDVKM. CDR3 DNA sequence: TGTGCCAGCAGCAACATCCTTGGGGTTGGAAGCTCTGGGGCCAACGTCCTGACTTTC. Encoded protein: CASSNILGVGSSGANVLTF.

This chain links TRBV27 with TRBJ2-5; D uncertain. V was trimmed by 7 bases and J by 5 bases, leaving 11 bases between them. The CDR3 is made up of 12 amino acids. Germline V gene sequence: CDR1 MNHEY, CDR2 SMNVEV (reference sequence). The CDR3 is CASNLPGETQYF. As DNA, the CDR3 is TGTGCCAGCAACCTACCCGGGGAGACCCAGTACTTC.

J is TRBJ2-3 and V is TRBV11-2, with 8 bases identical to TRBD1. The CDR3 contains 14 residues. Per the germline V gene, CDR1 is SGHAT and CDR2 is FQNNGV. Trimming cost V 5 bases and J 5 bases; bases outside gene matches: 6. The CDR3 bases are TGTGCCAGCAGCCTCGGACAGGGTCAAGATACGCAGTATTTT. It yields the protein CASSLGQGQDTQYF.

The chain uses TRBV11-3 and TRBJ1-1; D uncertain. V was trimmed by 3 bases and J by 1 base, leaving 9 bases between them. The CDR3 has 14 amino acids. The germline V gene has CDR1 SGHNT and CDR2 YENEEA. CDR3 coding DNA: TGTGCCAGCAGCTTGGGAGGGTCGAACACTGAAGCTTTCTTT. Protein sequence: CASSLGGSNTEAFF. Looking up the rest from reference TRBV11-3 and TRBJ1-1 gives the full variable domain: EAGVVQSPRYKIIEKKQPVAFWCNPISGHNTLYWYLQNLGQGPELLIRYENEEAVDDSQLPKDRFSAERLKGVDSTLKIQPAELGDSAVYLCASSLGGSNTEAFFGQGTRLTVV.